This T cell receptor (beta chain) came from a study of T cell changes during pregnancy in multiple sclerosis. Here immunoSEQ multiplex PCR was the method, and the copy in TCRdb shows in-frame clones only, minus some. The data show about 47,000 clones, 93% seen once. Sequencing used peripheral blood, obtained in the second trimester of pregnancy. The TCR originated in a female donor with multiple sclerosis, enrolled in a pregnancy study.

The DNA of the CDR3 is TGTGCCAGCAGCTTCCCTAGCGGGAGACCGAACACCGGGGAGCTGTTTTTT. It codes for CASSFPSGRPNTGELFF. The chain carries TRBV7-9 and TRBJ2-2; 10 bases map to TRBD2. Germline V gene lookup returns CDR1 SEHNR and CDR2 FQNEAQ (reference sequence). This CDR3 has 17 amino acids. V shed 3 bases and J 0 bases; nucleotides not matched to a gene: 4.